This entry features one T cell receptor beta chain sequence. The source of the sample is a study of Graves' ophthalmopathy and Graves' hyperthyroidism. Amplification targeted the TCR beta CDR3 regions, with RNA transcripts as the source material. HTBI primers primed a first-round RT-PCR, and a second-round multiplex PCR followed. TCRdb recomputed calls from the multiplex PCR reads with MiXCR, one row per CDR3 protein. The table has about 620,000 distinct CDR3 sequences, 20% to 25% seen once; the top ten hold around 6.5%. In germline, CDR1 is SGHRS, CDR2 YFSETQ. V was clipped by 0 bases and J by 1 base, with 13 bases between them. The CDR3 spans 16 residues.

The chain combines TRBV5-1 with TRBJ2-5, with D possibly called TRBD1 or TRBD2 (6 bases each). The sample was peripheral blood. The sequence derives from a woman aged 18 to 35 with stable Graves' hyperthyroidism. Some clones in this sample may be carry-over from other donors' samples. CDR3 DNA sequence: TGCGCCAGCAGCTTGGTTGGGGGGCCCACCCAAGAGACCCAGTACTTC. Encoded protein: CASSLVGGPTQETQYF.